This TCR beta chain is from a study of a mutant IDH1 vaccine in newly diagnosed glioma. Study-level information: Eight vaccine doses were administered to patients at weeks 1, 3, 5, 7, 11, 15, 19 and 23.

To note about this clone: Its specificity is unknown.

Time point specified: week 5, during vaccination. Doses of 300 ug of mutant IDH1 20-mer peptide were given with topical imiquimod. Germline assignment: CDR1 SGHNT and CDR2 YYREEE (reference sequence). This CDR3 spans 15 amino acids. V lost 1 base and J lost 0, with 10 bases in between. Assay used: immunoSEQ multiplex PCR; TCRdb lists only in-frame clones, some missing. The sample holds around 50,000 clones; 90% are singletons and the top ten take about 4.6%. The sequence was collected from a middle-aged woman with glioma. The V and J genes are TRBV5-4 and TRBJ1-1; D unclear. Sequenced here: PBMCs, sampled from a glioma patient whose treatment included an IDH1 peptide vaccine. The CDR3 here is CASSLSSTLNTEAFF. CDR3 in DNA: TGTGCCAGCAGCTTGAGTAGCACGCTGAACACTGAAGCTTTCTTT.